This T cell receptor (beta chain) was recorded in a study of control samples from healthy donors and cancer patients. Sequencing used immunoSEQ multiplex PCR; TCRdb keeps in-frame clones, though not all of them. The data hold under 150,000 clones, with roughly 92% observed a single time. This CDR3 has 17 amino acids. The germline CDR1 and CDR2 sequences are SGDLS and YYNGEE. Losses at the gene ends were 0 bases for V and 0 bases for J; bases not matched to a gene: 4. J is TRBJ2-2 and V is TRBV9, with TRBD2 matching over 8 bases. The specimen sequenced was blood. This TCR came from a man aged 30 to 45 in good health. In DNA form, the CDR3 reads TGTGCCAGCAGCGTAGGGGCTAGCGGGTCGAACACCGGGGAGCTGTTTTTT. It translates to CASSVGASGSNTGELFF.